This entry concerns a single TCR beta chain. This entry comes from a study of T-cell memory formation after mild COVID-19. TCRdb re-called the 5' RACE reads through MiXCR, storing one row per CDR3 protein. In the table there are 380,000 or so distinct CDR3 sequences, about an eighth of which are singletons. This receptor was obtained from a man aged 18-30 years who had mild COVID-19 (a few samples of this study predate the infection). Cell type and time point are not known. Sequencing was carried out using PBMCs or a T cell subset sorted from them (not recorded which).

In DNA form, the CDR3 reads TGTGCCAGCTCTCCCTTATCGTCGTTCGGCAATGAGCAGTTCTTC. Its protein product is CASSPLSSFGNEQFF. The chain recombines TRBV18 with TRBJ2-1; D not certain. The CDR3 sequence is 15 residues long. In germline, CDR1 is KGHSH, CDR2 LQKENI. Trimming took off 6 bases at V and 6 bases at J, with 18 bases between the two ends.